This T cell receptor (beta chain) originates from a study of PD-1 blockade in mismatch repair-deficient tumors. Study context: Patients had over 10 mismatch repair-deficient cancer types, all previously treated and progressing. Study-level points and caveats: Rapid post-treatment expansion, then contraction, generally preceding radiologic response, marked tumor-resident clones.

From germline, CDR1 is SQVTM and CDR2 ANQGSEA. The CDR3 covers 12 residues. J was trimmed by 7 bases and V by 3 bases; bases with no gene match: 5. The TCR-sequenced patients were a few responders to pembrolizumab. The data were produced by immunoSEQ multiplex PCR, yet TCRdb's version contains in-frame clones alone and is incomplete. The repertoire includes 15,000 to 20,000 clones, about 80% of them detected once, and 3% to 4% sits in the top ten. Concerning this clone: As yet, its antigen is unknown.

Sample: PBMCs, taken 4 weeks after starting pembrolizumab. The V gene is TRBV29-1, the J gene TRBJ1-1, with 7 bases aligning to TRBD1. The sequence came from an adult with mismatch repair-deficient cancer. The CDR3 bases are TGCAGCGTTGACCACGGACAGGTTGAAGCTTTCTTT. This translates into CSVDHGQVEAFF. The entire variable domain, with the rest obtained from reference TRBV29-1 and TRBJ1-1, is as follows: SAVISQKPSRDICQRGTSLTIQCQVDSQVTMMFWYRQQPGQSLTLIATANQGSEATYESGFVIDKFPISRPNLTFSTLTVSNMSPEDSSIYLCSVDHGQVEAFFGQGTRLTVV.